A selection of T cell receptor beta chains follows, all from one sample in a study of blood T cell repertoires in COVID-19. Here immunoSEQ multiplex PCR was the method, and the copy in TCRdb shows in-frame clones only, minus some. The sample consists of approximately 140,000 clones, around 86% of them appearing once. The specimen sequenced was peripheral blood. All receptors come from a human donor in a cohort sampled during active COVID-19. CDR3s include the opening cysteine and the closing phenylalanine or tryptophan. Where a row states a size, it is once, few, many or the class of an expanded clone; other rows omit it.

>TRBV9|.|TRBJ2-2
CASSVEMRGGNTGELFF
>TRBV27|.|TRBJ2-7
CASTIVAGGRGEQYF
>TRBV5-1|.|TRBJ1-2
CASRDTNYGYTF
>TRBV19|.|TRBJ2-3
CASSLQGLVDTQYF
>TRBV7-6|.|TRBJ2-3
CASSLAGAVGTDTQYF
>TRBV6-5|.|TRBJ2-1
CASSYGGVQFF
>TRBV7-9|.|TRBJ2-7
CASSLRSGYEQYF
>TRBV19|.|TRBJ1-1
CASSPKSGGRTEAFF
>TRBV3-1/TRBV3-2|.|TRBJ2-7
CASSQVGGRAGYEQYF
>TRBV5-1|once|TRBJ2-5
CASSSRVDETQYF
>TRBV7-8|.|TRBJ2-7
CASSLDRSKGDEQYF
>TRBV7-3|once|TRBJ2-3
CASSSGGYTQYF
>TRBV15|.|TRBJ2-1
CATSRFGTGGSGSYSYNEQFF
>TRBV5-1|.|TRBJ2-1
CASSLELAAYNEQFF
>TRBV27|.|TRBJ2-7
CASSFLAGAYEQYF
>TRBV10-3|.|TRBJ2-7
CAISEDGTGEDF
>TRBV25-1|.|TRBJ1-6
CASSGGIHSPLHF
>TRBV12-3/TRBV12-4|.|TRBJ2-5
CASSLPPRETQYF
>TRBV18|.|TRBJ1-6
CASSLRNSPLHF
>TRBV6-5|.|TRBJ1-3
CASSYSSWSGNTIYF
>TRBV4-1|.|TRBJ1-5
CASSQIQGSGNQPQHF
>TRBV12-3/TRBV12-4|.|TRBJ1-2
CASSQGRGYTF
>TRBV11-2|.|TRBJ2-5
CASSFEGLAGETQYF
>TRBV6-5|once|TRBJ2-7
CASSSPREGYEQYF
>TRBV4-1|.|TRBJ1-1
CASSQGLSRVMHTEAFF
>TRBV2|.|TRBJ2-1
CASSEQGGPYNEQFF
>TRBV3-1/TRBV3-2|.|TRBJ1-5
CASSQDRARGQPQHF
>TRBV28|.|TRBJ2-2
CASSLNRLAGYNTGELFF
>TRBV5-1|once|TRBJ1-5
CASSPGQGATYSNQPQHF
>TRBV13|.|TRBJ2-1
CASSPRQGVVDEQFF
>TRBV19|.|TRBJ1-1
CASSMAPAGGEAFF
>TRBV7-5|many|TRBJ2-5
CARSLNRGKGETQYF
>TRBV5-1|.|TRBJ2-1
CASGQAASSYNEQFF
>TRBV5-1|.|TRBJ2-7
CASSLARDRGREQYF
>TRBV2|.|TRBJ2-3
CASSEGPQRGFSDTQYF
>TRBV27|.|TRBJ2-2
CASSFSFSDRGPSTGELFF
>TRBV6-1|.|TRBJ1-1
CASSDLFAGLNTEAFF
>TRBV2|.|TRBJ2-7
CATPPTRETYEQYF
>TRBV7-3|.|TRBJ2-1
CASSYVPLGEQFF